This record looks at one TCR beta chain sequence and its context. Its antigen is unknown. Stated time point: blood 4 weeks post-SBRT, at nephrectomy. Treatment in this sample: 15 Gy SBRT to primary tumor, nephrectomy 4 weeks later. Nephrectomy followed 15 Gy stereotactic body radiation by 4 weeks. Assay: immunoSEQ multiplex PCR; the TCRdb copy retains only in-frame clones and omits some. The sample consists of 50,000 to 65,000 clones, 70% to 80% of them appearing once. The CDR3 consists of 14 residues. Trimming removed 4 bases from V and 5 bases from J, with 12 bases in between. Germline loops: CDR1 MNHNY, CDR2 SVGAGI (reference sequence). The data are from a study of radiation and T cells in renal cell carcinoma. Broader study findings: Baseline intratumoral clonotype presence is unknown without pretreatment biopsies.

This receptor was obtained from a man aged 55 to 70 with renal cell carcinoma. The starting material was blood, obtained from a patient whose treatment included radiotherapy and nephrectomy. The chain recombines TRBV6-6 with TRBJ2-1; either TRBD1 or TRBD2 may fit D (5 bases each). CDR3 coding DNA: TGTGCCAGCAGTTCCCTGGGGCGGGACAATGAGCAGTTCTTC. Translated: CASSSLGRDNEQFF.